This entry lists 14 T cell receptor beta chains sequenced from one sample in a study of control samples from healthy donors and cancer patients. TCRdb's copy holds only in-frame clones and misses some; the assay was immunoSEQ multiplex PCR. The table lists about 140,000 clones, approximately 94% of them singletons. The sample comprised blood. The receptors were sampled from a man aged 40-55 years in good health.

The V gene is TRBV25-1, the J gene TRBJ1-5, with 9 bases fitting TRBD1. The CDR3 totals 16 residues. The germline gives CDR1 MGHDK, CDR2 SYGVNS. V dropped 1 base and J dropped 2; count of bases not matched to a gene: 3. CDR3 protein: CASSESGQGGNQPQHF. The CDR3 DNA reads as TGTGCCAGCAGTGAATCGGGACAGGGTGGCAATCAGCCCCAGCATTTT.

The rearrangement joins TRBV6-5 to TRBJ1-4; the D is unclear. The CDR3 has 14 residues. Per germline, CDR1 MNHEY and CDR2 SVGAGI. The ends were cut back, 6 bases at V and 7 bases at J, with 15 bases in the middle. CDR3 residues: CASRVRRESEKLFF. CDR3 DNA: TGTGCCAGCAGAGTACGGAGAGAGAGTGAAAAACTGTTTTTT.

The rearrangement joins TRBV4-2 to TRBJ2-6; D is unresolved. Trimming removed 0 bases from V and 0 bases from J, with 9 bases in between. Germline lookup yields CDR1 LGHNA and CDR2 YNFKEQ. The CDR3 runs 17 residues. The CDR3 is CASSQEAPTSGANVLTF. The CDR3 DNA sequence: TGTGCCAGCAGCCAAGAGGCCCCTACCTCTGGGGCCAACGTCCTGACTTTC.

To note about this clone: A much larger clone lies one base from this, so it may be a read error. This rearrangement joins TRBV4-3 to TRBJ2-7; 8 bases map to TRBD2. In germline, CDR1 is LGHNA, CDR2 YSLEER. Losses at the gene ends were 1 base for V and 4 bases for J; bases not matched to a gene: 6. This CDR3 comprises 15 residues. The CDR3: CASSQVISGIYEQYF. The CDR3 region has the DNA TGCGCCAGCAGCCAAGTTATTAGCGGGATATACGAGCAGTACTTC.

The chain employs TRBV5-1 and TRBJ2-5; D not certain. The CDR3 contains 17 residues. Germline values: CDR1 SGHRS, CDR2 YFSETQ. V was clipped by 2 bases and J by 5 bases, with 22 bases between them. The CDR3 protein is CASSLHYTTIFSETQYF. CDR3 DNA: TGCGCCAGCAGCTTACACTACACCACGATCTTCTCGGAGACCCAGTACTTC.

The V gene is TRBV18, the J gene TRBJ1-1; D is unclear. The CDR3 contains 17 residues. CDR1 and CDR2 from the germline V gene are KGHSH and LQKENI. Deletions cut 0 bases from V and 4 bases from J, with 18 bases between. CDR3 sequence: CASSPPNFGQAGTEAFF. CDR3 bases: TGTGCCAGCTCACCACCGAACTTTGGGCAGGCTGGCACTGAAGCTTTCTTT.

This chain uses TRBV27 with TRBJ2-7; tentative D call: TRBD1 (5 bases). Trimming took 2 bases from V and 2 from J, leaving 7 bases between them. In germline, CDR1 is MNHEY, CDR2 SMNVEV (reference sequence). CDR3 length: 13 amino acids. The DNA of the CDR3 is TGTGCCAGCAGTTTACAAGGGGCCTACGAGCAGTACTTC. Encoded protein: CASSLQGAYEQYF.

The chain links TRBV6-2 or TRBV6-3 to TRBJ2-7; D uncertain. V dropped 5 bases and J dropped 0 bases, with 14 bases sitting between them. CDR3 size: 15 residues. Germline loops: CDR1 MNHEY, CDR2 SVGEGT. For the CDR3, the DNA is TGTGCCAGCAGTCCCACCCTCTTTGGCTCCTACGAGCAGTACTTC. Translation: CASSPTLFGSYEQYF.

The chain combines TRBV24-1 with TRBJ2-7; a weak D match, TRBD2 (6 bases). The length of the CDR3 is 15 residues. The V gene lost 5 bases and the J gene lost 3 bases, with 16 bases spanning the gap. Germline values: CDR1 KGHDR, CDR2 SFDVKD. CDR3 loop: CATSAWGGVSYEQYF. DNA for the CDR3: TGTGCCACCAGTGCCTGGGGCGGGGTGAGCTACGAGCAGTACTTC.

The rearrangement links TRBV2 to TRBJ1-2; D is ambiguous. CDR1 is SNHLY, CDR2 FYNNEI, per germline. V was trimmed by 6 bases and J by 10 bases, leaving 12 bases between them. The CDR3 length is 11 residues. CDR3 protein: CASSYGRPYTF. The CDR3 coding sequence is TGTGCCAGCAGCTACGGACGGCCCTACACCTTC.

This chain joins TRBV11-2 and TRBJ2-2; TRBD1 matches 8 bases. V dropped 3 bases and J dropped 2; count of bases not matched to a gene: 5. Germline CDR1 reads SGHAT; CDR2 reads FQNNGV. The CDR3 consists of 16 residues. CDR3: CASSFRPGGNTGELFF. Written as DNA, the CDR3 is TGTGCCAGCAGCTTTAGACCAGGGGGCAACACCGGGGAGCTGTTTTTT.

The chain's CDR3 is CASSPQGSGEQYF. The DNA for the CDR3 is TGTGCCAGCTCACCCCAGGGGTCGGGCGAGCAGTACTTC. This chain links TRBV18 with TRBJ2-7; perhaps TRBD1 as D (6 bases). The ends were cut back, 3 bases at V and 6 bases at J, with 12 bases in the middle. Per germline, CDR1 KGHSH and CDR2 LQKENI. The CDR3 consists of 13 residues.

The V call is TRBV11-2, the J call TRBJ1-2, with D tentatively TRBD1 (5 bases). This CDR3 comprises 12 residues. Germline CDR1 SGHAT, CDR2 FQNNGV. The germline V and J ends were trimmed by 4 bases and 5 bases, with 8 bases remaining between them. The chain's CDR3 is CASSWGDYGYTF. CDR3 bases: TGTGCCAGCAGCTGGGGGGATTATGGCTACACCTTC. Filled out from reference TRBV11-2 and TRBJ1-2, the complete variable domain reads EAGVAQSPRYKIIEKRQSVAFWCNPISGHATLYWYQQILGQGPKLLIQFQNNGVVDDSQLPKDRFSAERLKGVDSTLKIQPAKLEDSAVYLCASSWGDYGYTFGSGTRLTVV.

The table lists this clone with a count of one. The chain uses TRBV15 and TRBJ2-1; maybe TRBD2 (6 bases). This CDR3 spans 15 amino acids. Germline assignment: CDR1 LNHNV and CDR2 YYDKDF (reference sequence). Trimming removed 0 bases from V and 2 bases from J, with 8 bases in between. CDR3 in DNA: TGTGCCACCAGCAGAGATCGGGGGACCTACAATGAGCAGTTCTTC. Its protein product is CATSRDRGTYNEQFF.